This T cell receptor (beta chain) was sequenced for a study of T cells in tuberculosis. In the study overall: T cells were selected with CD1B tetramers loaded with glucose monomycolate.

Trimming took 0 bases from V and 7 from J; bases not matched to a gene: 3. This CDR3 comprises 15 residues. Looked up from germline, CDR1 is KGHSH and CDR2 is LQKENI. TCRdb's table, derived via immunoSEQ multiplex PCR, lists solely in-frame clones and lacks some. This sample has around 43,000 clones; about 96% occur once, and the top ten carry roughly 3.6%. General study results and limits: Smaller alpha distances in active tuberculosis partly reflected shorter CDR3-alpha lengths.

To note about this clone: What it binds is unknown.

The V call is TRBV18, the J call TRBJ2-3, with 11 bases lining up with TRBD2. The source of this sequence is a donor under 30 with latent tuberculosis or without tuberculosis infection. The sample was PBMCs. The CDR3 DNA sequence: TGTGCCAGCTCACCACCCTTAGCGGGGGGGTATACGCAGTATTTT. Amino acid sequence: CASSPPLAGGYTQYF.